This TCR beta chain was documented in a study of blood T cell repertoires in COVID-19. This CDR3 is built from 15 residues. Germline V gene sequence: CDR1 MGHRA, CDR2 YSYEKL. Trimming at V came to 4 bases and at J to 3 bases, leaving 3 bases not matched to a gene. Libraries were prepared by immunoSEQ multiplex PCR; TCRdb keeps only in-frame clonotypes and omits some of them. Altogether 250,000 to 300,000 clones are present, around 91% being singletons, with the ten largest covering approximately 12%. This clone appeared a few times. The TCR was taken from a woman aged 55-75 years with acute or convalescent COVID-19. The material sequenced was peripheral blood. The V and J genes are TRBV4-1 and TRBJ2-2; 9 positions match TRBD1. The CDR3, as DNA: TGCGCCAGCAGCCCACAGGGGGCCTACACCGGGGAGCTGTTTTTT. This encodes CASSPQGAYTGELFF.